These 11 T cell receptor beta chains originate from one sample sequenced in a study of shared clonotypes between healthy human individuals. Here immunoSEQ multiplex PCR was the method, and the copy in TCRdb shows in-frame clones only, minus some. The repertoire holds some 790,000 clones, about two thirds seen once, with under 2% in the top ten. Sequencing input: memory CD4+ T cells sorted from blood. Subset defined: CD45RA-negative fraction. The receptors stem from a woman aged 30 to 39 in good health.

The chain recombines TRBV7-3 with TRBJ2-6; D is uncertain. The CDR3 runs to 13 residues. CDR1 and CDR2 (germline): SGHTA, FQGTGA. With 5 bases removed from V and 4 bases from J, the gap between germline ends came to 6 bases. The DNA of the CDR3 is TGTGCCAGCAGCCCTATAGGGGCCAACGTCCTGACTTTC. Its protein product is CASSPIGANVLTF.

The chain joins TRBV6-4 to TRBJ1-1; unclear D gene. This CDR3 is built from 15 residues. Trimming removed 0 bases from V and 2 bases from J, with 10 bases in between. CDR1 and CDR2 from the germline V gene are MRHNA and SNTAGT. The CDR3 nucleotides are TGTGCCAGCAGTGACTCGAAACGGGAAAACACTGAAGCTTTCTTT. This translates into CASSDSKRENTEAFF.

J is TRBJ2-2 and V is TRBV28; D remains unclear. V was pared by 2 bases and J by 4 bases, with 11 bases between. CDR3 length: 15 residues. Germline CDR1 is MDHEN and CDR2 is SYDVKM. CDR3 in DNA: TGTGCCAGCAGTTTACTTGGCAAGGTCACCGGGGAGCTGTTTTTT. Its protein is CASSLLGKVTGELFF.

The chain combines TRBV19 with TRBJ1-1; the D gene is possibly TRBD1 (5 bases). The CDR3 is 15 amino acids. Germline loops: CDR1 LNHDA, CDR2 SQIVND (reference sequence). The V gene lost 4 bases and the J gene lost 6 bases, with 18 bases spanning the gap. The DNA for the CDR3 is TGTGCCAGTAGTACCGGGGCCACGGGGGTGGCTGAAGCTTTCTTT. It yields the protein CASSTGATGVAEAFF.

The chain carries TRBV20-1 and TRBJ2-1; D is possibly TRBD2 (6 bases). Germline V CDR1 and CDR2: DFQATT, SNEGSKA (reference sequence). CDR3 length equals 11 residues. V lost 0 bases, J lost 10 bases, and 7 bases lay in between. In DNA form, the CDR3 reads TGCAGTGCTAGAGAGGGGAGGGAGCAGTTCTTC. Its translation is CSAREGREQFF.

V and J are TRBV25-1 and TRBJ2-1; 8 bases fit TRBD2. From germline, CDR1 is MGHDK and CDR2 SYGVNS. CDR3 size: 17 residues. V lost 5 bases and J lost 7; bases outside the gene matches: 16. DNA of the CDR3: TGTGCCAGCAGTCCCCGCCCGGAAGCGGGAGTAACAAATGAGCAGTTCTTC. This gives the protein CASSPRPEAGVTNEQFF.

This chain connects TRBV2 to TRBJ2-2, with 11 bases that match TRBD2. CDR1 and CDR2 from the germline V gene are SNHLY and FYNNEI. The CDR3 length is 15 residues. The ends lost 7 bases at V and 5 bases at J; junction bases unmatched: 6. CDR3 residues: CASKASSGRTGELFF. In DNA form, the CDR3 reads TGTGCCAGCAAGGCGTCTAGCGGGAGGACCGGGGAGCTGTTTTTT.

The V and J genes are TRBV7-2 and TRBJ1-6; D remains unclear. The CDR3 spans 15 residues. Germline CDR1 and CDR2: SGHTA and FQGNSA. V dropped 1 base and J dropped 8 bases, with 12 bases sitting between them. CDR3 coding DNA: TGTGCCAGCAGCTTAGTGTCGGCTGGGCATTCACCCCTCCACTTT. Amino acid sequence: CASSLVSAGHSPLHF.

The chain has TRBV7-9 and TRBJ1-2, with unresolved D. Germline assignment: CDR1 SEHNR and CDR2 FQNEAQ (reference sequence). Trimming cost V 5 bases and J 5 bases, with 9 bases left between them. The CDR3 is 12 amino acids. The chain's CDR3 is CASSPREYGYTF. The CDR3 region has the DNA TGTGCCAGCAGCCCTCGGGAATATGGCTACACCTTC. Full variable domain (missing parts from reference TRBV7-9 and TRBJ1-2): DTGVSQNPRHKITKRGQNVTFRCDPISEHNRLYWYRQTLGQGPEFLTYFQNEAQLEKSRLLSDRFSAERPKGSFSTLEIQRTEQGDSAMYLCASSPREYGYTFGSGTRLTVV.

The chain carries TRBV15 and TRBJ1-1, with D perhaps matching TRBD1 (5 bases). The germline V gene encodes CDR1 LNHNV and CDR2 YYDKDF (reference sequence). The V end lost 0 bases, the J end lost 0 bases, and 14 bases lay between the germline ends. The CDR3 is 17 amino acids. The CDR3 DNA follows: TGTGCCACCAGCAGAGATCCCGGGACCCGCTTGAACACTGAAGCTTTCTTT. It codes for CATSRDPGTRLNTEAFF.

As for this clone: The sample has other DNA sequences that encode this CDR3 too. CDR3 nucleotides: TGTGCCAGCAGTGAAAGAGGACCTAACTATGGCTACACCTTC. Encoded protein: CASSERGPNYGYTF. The J gene is TRBJ1-2, the V gene TRBV2; D uncertain. Looked up from germline, CDR1 is SNHLY and CDR2 is FYNNEI. The V end was cut by 2 bases, the J end by 0 bases, with 7 bases between. The CDR3 is made up of 14 amino acids.